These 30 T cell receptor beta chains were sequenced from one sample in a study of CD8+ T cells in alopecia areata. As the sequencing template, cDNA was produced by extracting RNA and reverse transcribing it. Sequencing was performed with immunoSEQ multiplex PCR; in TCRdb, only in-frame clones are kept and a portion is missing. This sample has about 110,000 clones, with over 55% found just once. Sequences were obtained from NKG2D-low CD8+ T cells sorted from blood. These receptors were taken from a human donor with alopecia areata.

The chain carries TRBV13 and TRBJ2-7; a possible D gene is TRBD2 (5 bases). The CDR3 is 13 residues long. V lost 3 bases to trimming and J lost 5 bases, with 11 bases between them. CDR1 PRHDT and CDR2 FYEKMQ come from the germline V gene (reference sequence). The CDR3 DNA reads TGTGCCAGCAGCTTGGCCCCACTAGACGAGCAGTACTTC. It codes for CASSLAPLDEQYF.

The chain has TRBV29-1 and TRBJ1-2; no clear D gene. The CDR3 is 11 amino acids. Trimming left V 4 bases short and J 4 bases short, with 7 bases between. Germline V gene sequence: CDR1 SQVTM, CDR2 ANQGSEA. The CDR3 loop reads CSVGGIYGYTF. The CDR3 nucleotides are TGCAGCGTTGGAGGGATCTATGGCTACACCTTC.

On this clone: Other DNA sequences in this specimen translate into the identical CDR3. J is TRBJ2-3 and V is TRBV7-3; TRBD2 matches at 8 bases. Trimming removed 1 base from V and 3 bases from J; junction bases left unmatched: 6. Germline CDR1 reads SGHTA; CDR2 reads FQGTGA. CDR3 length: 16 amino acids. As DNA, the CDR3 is TGTGCCAGCAGCTTAAACCCGGGAGGGGGGACAGATACGCAGTATTTT. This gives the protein CASSLNPGGGTDTQYF.

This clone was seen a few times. The CDR3 bases are TGTGCCAGCAGCGGACTAGCGGGAGGGCCTAATGAGCAGTTCTTC. This sequence encodes CASSGLAGGPNEQFF. The chain joins TRBV5-6 to TRBJ2-1, with 15 positions matching TRBD2. This CDR3 region has 15 residues. After removal of 4 bases from V and 7 bases from J, the junction contained 3 bases not matched to a gene. Germline V lookup: CDR1 SGHDT, CDR2 YYEEEE.

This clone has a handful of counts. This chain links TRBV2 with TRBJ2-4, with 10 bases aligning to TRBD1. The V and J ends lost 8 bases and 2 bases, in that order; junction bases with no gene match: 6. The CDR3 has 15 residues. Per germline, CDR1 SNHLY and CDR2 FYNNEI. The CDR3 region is CASGGQGITKNIQYF. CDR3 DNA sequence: TGTGCCAGCGGGGGACAGGGGATTACCAAAAACATTCAGTACTTC.

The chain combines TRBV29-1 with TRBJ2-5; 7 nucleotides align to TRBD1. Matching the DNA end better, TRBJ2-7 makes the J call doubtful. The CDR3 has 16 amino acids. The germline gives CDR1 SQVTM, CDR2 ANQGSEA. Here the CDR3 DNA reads TGCAGCGTTGAAGATCCGAATACAGGGGACCCCTACGAGCAGTACTTC. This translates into CSVEDPNTGDPYEQYF.

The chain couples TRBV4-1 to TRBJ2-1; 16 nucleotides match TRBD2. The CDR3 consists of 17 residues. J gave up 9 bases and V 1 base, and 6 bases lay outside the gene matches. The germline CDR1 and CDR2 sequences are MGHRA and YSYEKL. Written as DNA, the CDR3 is TGCGCCAGCAGCCAAGCTTCGGGACTAGCGGGAGGGGGTGAGCAGTTCTTC. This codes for CASSQASGLAGGGEQFF.

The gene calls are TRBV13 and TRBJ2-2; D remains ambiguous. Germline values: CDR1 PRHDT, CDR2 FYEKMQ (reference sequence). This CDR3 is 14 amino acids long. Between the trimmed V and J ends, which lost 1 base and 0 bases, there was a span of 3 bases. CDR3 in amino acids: CASSLVANTGELFF. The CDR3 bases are TGTGCCAGCAGCTTAGTGGCGAACACCGGGGAGCTGTTTTTT.

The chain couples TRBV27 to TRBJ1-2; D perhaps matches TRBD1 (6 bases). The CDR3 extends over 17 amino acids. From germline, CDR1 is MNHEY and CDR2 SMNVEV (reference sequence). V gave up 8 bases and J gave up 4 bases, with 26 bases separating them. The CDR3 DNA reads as TGTGCCAGCTGGGGGGCAACAGGGACACCACGAGGCTATGGCTACACCTTC. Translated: CASWGATGTPRGYGYTF.

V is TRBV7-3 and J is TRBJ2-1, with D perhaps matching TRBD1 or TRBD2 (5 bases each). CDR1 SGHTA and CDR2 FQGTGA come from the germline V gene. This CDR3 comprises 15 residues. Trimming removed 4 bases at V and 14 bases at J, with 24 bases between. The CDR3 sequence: CASSYQRYRDPKEFF. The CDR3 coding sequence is TGTGCCAGCAGCTACCAACGGTACCGGGACCCGAAGGAGTTCTTC.

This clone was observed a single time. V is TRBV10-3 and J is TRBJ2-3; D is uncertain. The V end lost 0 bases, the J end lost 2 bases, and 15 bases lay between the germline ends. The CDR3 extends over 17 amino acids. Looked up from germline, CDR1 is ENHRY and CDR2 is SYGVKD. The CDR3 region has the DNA TGTGCCATCAGTGAGTCGAAGGGTAGCAGAAACACAGATACGCAGTATTTT. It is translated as CAISESKGSRNTDTQYF.

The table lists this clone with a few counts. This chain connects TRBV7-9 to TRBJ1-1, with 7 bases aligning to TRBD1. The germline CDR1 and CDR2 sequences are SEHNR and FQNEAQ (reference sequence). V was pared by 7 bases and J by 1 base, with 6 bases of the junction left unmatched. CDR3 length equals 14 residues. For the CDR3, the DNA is TGTGCCAGCAATAATAGGGACAGGAACACTGAAGCTTTCTTT. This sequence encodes CASNNRDRNTEAFF.

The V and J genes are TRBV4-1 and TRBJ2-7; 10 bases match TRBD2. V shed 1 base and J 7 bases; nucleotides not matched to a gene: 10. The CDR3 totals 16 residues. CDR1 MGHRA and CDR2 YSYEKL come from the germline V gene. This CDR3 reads CASSQVSGRASGEQYF. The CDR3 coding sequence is TGCGCCAGCAGCCAAGTAAGCGGGAGGGCCTCGGGTGAGCAGTACTTC.

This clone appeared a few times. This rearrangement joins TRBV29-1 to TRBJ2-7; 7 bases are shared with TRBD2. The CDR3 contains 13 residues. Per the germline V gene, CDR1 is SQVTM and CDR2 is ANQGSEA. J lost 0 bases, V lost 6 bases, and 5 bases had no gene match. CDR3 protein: CSVSAGISYEQYF. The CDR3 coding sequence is TGCAGCGTGTCAGCGGGAATCTCCTACGAGCAGTACTTC.

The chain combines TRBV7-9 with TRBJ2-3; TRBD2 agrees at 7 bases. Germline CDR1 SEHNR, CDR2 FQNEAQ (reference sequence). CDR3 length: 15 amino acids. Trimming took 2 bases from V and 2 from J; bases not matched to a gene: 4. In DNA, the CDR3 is TGTGCCAGCAGCTTACTCGGGGGGAACACAGATACGCAGTATTTT. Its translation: CASSLLGGNTDTQYF.

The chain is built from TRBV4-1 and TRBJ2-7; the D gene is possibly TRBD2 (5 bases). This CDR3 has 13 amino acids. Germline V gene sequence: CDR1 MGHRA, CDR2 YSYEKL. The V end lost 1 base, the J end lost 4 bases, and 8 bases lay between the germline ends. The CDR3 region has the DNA TGCGCCAGCAGCCAAGGAGGGTTTTACGAGCAGTACTTC. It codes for CASSQGGFYEQYF.

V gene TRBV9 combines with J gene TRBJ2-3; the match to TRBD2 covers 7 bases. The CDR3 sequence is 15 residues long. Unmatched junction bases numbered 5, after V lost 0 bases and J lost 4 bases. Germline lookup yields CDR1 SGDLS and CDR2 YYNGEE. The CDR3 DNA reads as TGTGCCAGCAGCGTAGTTGCGGGAGAAGCAGATACGCAGTATTTT. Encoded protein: CASSVVAGEADTQYF.

The CDR3 bases are TGTGCCAGCAGCCAAGTAGTAGACTTTCGGGGGTCGGTGGGCAATGAGCAGTTCTTC. It specifies CASSQVVDFRGSVGNEQFF. The V gene is TRBV14, the J gene TRBJ2-1; D is perhaps TRBD2 (6 bases). The germline V and J ends were trimmed by 1 base and 6 bases, with 25 bases remaining between them. Germline assignment: CDR1 SGHDN and CDR2 FVKESK. The CDR3 length is 19 residues.

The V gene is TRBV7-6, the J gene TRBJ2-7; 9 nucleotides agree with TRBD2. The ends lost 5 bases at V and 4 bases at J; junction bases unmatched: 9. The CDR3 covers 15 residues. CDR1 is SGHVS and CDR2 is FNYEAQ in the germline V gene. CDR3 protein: CASSDGREGRYEQYF. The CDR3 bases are TGTGCCAGCAGCGACGGGCGGGAGGGCCGGTACGAGCAGTACTTC. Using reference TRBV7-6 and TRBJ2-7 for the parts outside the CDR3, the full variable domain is GAGVSQSPRYKVTKRGQDVALRCDPISGHVSLYWYRQALGQGPEFLTYFNYEAQQDKSGLPNDRFSAERPEGSISTLTIQRTEQRDSAMYRCASSDGREGRYEQYFGPGTRLTVT.

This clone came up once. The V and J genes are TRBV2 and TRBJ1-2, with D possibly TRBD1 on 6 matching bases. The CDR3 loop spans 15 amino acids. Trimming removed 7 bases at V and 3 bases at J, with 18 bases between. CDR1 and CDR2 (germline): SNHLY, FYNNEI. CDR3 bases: TGTGCCAGCAATCTACAAGGGGGTGGGCACTATGGCTACACCTTC. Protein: CASNLQGGGHYGYTF.

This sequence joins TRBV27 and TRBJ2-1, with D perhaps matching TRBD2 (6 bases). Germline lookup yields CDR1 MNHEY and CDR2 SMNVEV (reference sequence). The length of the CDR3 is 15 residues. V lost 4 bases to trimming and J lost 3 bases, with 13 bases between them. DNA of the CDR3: TGTGCCAGCAGTTATGTAGCGGCAGGCTACAATGAGCAGTTCTTC. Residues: CASSYVAAGYNEQFF.

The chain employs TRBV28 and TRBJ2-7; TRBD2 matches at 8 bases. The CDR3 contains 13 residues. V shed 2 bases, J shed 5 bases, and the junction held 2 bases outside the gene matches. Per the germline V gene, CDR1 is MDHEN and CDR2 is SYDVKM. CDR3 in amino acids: CASSLSGSHEQYF. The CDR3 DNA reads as TGTGCCAGCAGTTTAAGCGGGAGCCACGAGCAGTACTTC.

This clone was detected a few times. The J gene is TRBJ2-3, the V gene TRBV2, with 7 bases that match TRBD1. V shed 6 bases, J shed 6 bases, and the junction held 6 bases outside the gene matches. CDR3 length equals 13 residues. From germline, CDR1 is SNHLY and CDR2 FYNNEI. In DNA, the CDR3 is TGTGCCAGCAGGAACAGGGGCCACGATACGCAGTATTTT. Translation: CASRNRGHDTQYF. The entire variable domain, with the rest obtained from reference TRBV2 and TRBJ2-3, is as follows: EPEVTQTPSHQVTQMGQEVILRCVPISNHLYFYWYRQILGQKVEFLVSFYNNEISEKSEIFDDQFSVERPDGSNFTLKIRSTKLEDSAMYFCASRNRGHDTQYFGPGTRLTVL.

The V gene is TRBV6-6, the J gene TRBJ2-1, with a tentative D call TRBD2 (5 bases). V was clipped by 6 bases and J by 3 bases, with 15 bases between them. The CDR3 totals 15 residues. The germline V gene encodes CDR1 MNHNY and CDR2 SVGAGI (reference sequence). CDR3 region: CASSSGMGSYNEQFF. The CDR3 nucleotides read TGTGCCAGCAGCTCGGGCATGGGGAGCTACAATGAGCAGTTCTTC.

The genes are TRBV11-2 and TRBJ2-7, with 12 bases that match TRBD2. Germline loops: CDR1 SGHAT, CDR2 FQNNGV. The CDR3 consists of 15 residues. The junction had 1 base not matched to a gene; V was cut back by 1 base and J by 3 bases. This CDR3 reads CASSLGLAGVYEQYF. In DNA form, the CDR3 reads TGTGCCAGCAGCTTAGGACTAGCGGGAGTCTACGAGCAGTACTTC.

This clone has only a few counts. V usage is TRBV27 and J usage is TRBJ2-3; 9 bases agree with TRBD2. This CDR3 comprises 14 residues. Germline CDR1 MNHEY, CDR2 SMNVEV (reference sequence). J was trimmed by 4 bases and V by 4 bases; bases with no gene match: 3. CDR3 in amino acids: CASSWVAGADTQYF. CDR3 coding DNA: TGTGCCAGCAGTTGGGTAGCGGGAGCAGATACGCAGTATTTT.

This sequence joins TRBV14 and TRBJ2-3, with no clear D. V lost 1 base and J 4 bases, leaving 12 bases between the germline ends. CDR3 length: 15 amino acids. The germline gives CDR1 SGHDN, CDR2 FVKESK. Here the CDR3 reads CASSQGWSAPDTQYF. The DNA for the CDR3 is TGTGCCAGCAGCCAAGGGTGGTCGGCCCCAGATACGCAGTATTTT. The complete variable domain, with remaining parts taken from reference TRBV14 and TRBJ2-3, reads EAGVTQFPSHSVIEKGQTVTLRCDPISGHDNLYWYRRVMGKEIKFLLHFVKESKQDESGMPNNRFLAERTGGTYSTLKVQPAELEDSGVYFCASSQGWSAPDTQYFGPGTRLTVL.

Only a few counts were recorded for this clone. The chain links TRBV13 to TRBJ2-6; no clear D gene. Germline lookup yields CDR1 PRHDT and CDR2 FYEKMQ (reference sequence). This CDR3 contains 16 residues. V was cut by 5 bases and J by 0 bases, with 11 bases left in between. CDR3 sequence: CASSPRLHSGANVLTF. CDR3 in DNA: TGTGCCAGCAGCCCAAGACTGCACTCTGGGGCCAACGTCCTGACTTTC.

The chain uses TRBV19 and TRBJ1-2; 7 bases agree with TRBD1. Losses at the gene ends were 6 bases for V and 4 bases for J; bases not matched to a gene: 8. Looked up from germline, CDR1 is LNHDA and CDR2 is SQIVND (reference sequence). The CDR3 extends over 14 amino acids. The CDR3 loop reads CASRPFRDSYGYTF. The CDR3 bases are TGTGCCAGTAGACCCTTCCGGGACAGCTATGGCTACACCTTC.

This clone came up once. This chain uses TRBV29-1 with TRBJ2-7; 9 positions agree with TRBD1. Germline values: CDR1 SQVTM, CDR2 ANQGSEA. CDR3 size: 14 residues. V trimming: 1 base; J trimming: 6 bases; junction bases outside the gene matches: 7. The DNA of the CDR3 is TGCAGCGTTGAAGCCCGGGACAGGGTGGGCGAGCAGTACTTC. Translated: CSVEARDRVGEQYF.